The rows below give T cell receptor beta chains drawn from one sample of a study of T cell responses to AZD1222 COVID-19 vaccine. The data were produced by immunoSEQ multiplex PCR, yet TCRdb's version contains in-frame clones alone and is incomplete. The sample consists of approximately 94,000 clones, 87% of them appearing once. The sample here was peripheral blood, taken on day 0 of AZD1222 vaccination. All receptors derive from an adult in good health. Each CDR3 is given with its conserved first and last residue.

>TRBJ1-1|TRBV7-2
CASSYRRDGTEAFF
>TRBJ1-6|TRBV7-9
CASSNEGNSPLHF
>TRBJ1-5|TRBV9
CATLPGRVQPQHF
>TRBJ2-4|TRBV12-2
CASRTNRTGPQNIQYF
>TRBJ2-2|TRBV7-3
CASSLVGTNTGELFF
>TRBJ2-1|TRBV7-2
CASSFVAGPTYNEQFF
>TRBJ1-5|TRBV7-2
CASSLEQGPYSNQPQHF
>TRBJ1-1|TRBV12-3/TRBV12-4
CASSSTGYTEAFF
>TRBJ1-1|TRBV3-1/TRBV3-2
CASSQDNRGNTEAFF
>TRBJ2-7|TRBV7-9
CASSLAGSPSYEQYF
>TRBJ1-5|TRBV6-6
CASSPSDSNQPQHF
>TRBJ1-6|TRBV12-3/TRBV12-4
CASSQRQYSPLHF
>TRBJ1-1|TRBV5-4
CASSLQGSEAFF
>TRBJ2-5|TRBV28
CASSLSGQGLKTQYF
>TRBJ2-1|TRBV18
CASSPPLGFSYNEQFF
>TRBJ1-2|TRBV5-1
CASSSLATRSQSGQVNYGYTF
>TRBJ1-2|TRBV28
CASSPPAPNDNYGYTF
>TRBJ1-5|TRBV5-6
CASSLGRNQPQHF
>TRBJ1-1|TRBV5-1
CASSSTGRDTEAFF
>TRBJ2-3|TRBV7-9
CASSQKQGLPYTDTQYF
>TRBJ1-1|TRBV19
CASDRGHNTEAFF
>TRBJ2-7|TRBV5-1
CASSLGGSGIYEQYF
>TRBJ1-2|TRBV23-1
CASSQSPTAGYTF
>TRBJ2-5|TRBV11-1
CASSPRWEKETQYF
>TRBJ1-5|TRBV9
CASSVGIDSLSNQPQHF
>TRBJ1-1|TRBV6-1
CASSEALQAFF
>TRBJ2-7|TRBV6-5
CASRPLTGVSGEQYF
>TRBJ1-1|TRBV10-3
CAISEGAANTEAFF
>TRBJ2-3|TRBV3-1/TRBV3-2
CASSQWFGRPDTQYF
>TRBJ1-4|TRBV20-1
CSASPPEGYEKLFF
>TRBJ1-2|TRBV18
CASSLETNYGYTF
>TRBJ2-1|TRBV4-1
CASSQPRAGRAYNEQFF
>TRBJ1-1|TRBV12-3/TRBV12-4
CASSLRRTEAFF
>TRBJ1-5|TRBV7-2
CASSLIPGHQPQHF
>TRBJ2-2|TRBV12-3/TRBV12-4
CASHGGTGELFF
>TRBJ1-1|TRBV11-3
CASSPGGLGAFF
>TRBJ1-6|TRBV5-5
CASSLRQATYNSPLHF
>TRBJ2-7|TRBV18
CASSPRPSSAGPDEQYF
>TRBJ1-2|TRBV21-1
CASSKGWEGIDYGYTF
>TRBJ2-3|TRBV7-9
CASSFWTSGADTQYF
>TRBJ1-3|TRBV6-2/TRBV6-3
CASTPQLLENTIYF
>TRBJ1-4|TRBV18
CASSPPARQDEKLFF
>TRBJ2-7|TRBV18
CASSPGAYEQYF
>TRBJ2-1|TRBV6-4
CASSAKPILAGVRNEQFF
>TRBJ2-5|TRBV4-1
CASSQVPGGSKTQYF
>TRBJ1-6|TRBV5-5
CASSLVGTGGVYSPLHF
>TRBJ1-1|TRBV30
CAWGNGRLRVEDTEAFF
>TRBJ1-1|TRBV18
CASSPGMTGWAEAFF
>TRBJ1-4|TRBV29-1
CSVLSGRDEKLFF
>TRBJ1-5|TRBV6-2/TRBV6-3
CASSYSRPENQPQHF
>TRBJ1-4|TRBV30
CAWNRDRGHPSEKLFF
>TRBJ2-7|TRBV18
CASSPPSGSYEQYF
>TRBJ1-3|TRBV7-9
CASRGTGAGNTIYF
>TRBJ2-1|TRBV7-2
CASSLMGLATYNEQFF
>TRBJ2-5|TRBV5-4
CASTSGTSYGTQYF
>TRBJ2-5|TRBV28
CASSSLKTQYF
>TRBJ1-2|TRBV28
CASSRYGYTF
>TRBJ2-3|TRBV18
CASSPLGVTDTQYF
>TRBJ2-5|TRBV7-2
CASSQAGRPAETQYF